The 21 T cell receptor beta chains listed next were all sequenced from one sample in a study of metastatic and nonmetastatic thyroid tumors. Thyroid surgery took place with no prior treatment in any patient. Using MiXCR, TCRdb re-called clones from the PCR reads. The sample yields some 84,000 clones, approximately 9% seen once. The sequenced material came from blood. The receptors were sampled from a female donor with papillary thyroid cancer or a benign thyroid nodule (not recorded which). Some clones in this sample may be carry-over from other donors' samples.

This clone was observed at least ten times. This rearrangement joins TRBV6-7 to TRBJ1-6; no clear D. TRBV6-7 is flagged as an ORF with uncertain function. V lost 2 bases to trimming and J lost 0 bases, with 14 bases between them. This CDR3 has 18 residues. In nucleotides, the CDR3 is TGTGCCAGCAGTTACCACAGCCTTTCTAGCTCCTATAATTCACCCCTCCACTTT. This translates into CASSYHSLSSSYNSPLHF.

This rearrangement joins TRBV6-1 to TRBJ2-7; 7 bases map to TRBD1. The CDR3 extends over 15 amino acids. J gave up 2 bases and V 5 bases, and 9 bases lay outside the gene matches. CDR1 is MNHNS and CDR2 is SASEGT in the germline V gene. CDR3 sequence (DNA): TGTGCCAGCAGTTTAACAGGGGAAGGCACCTACGAGCAGTACTTC. Its translation: CASSLTGEGTYEQYF.

This clone was seen many times. The chain employs TRBV10-1 and TRBJ1-2; D perhaps matches TRBD1 (5 bases). CDR1 WNHNN and CDR2 SYGVQD come from the germline V gene (reference sequence). V lost 7 bases, J lost 7 bases, and 19 bases lay in between. The CDR3 sequence is 14 residues long. CDR3 in DNA: TGCGCCAGCACCCTGCCCCCAGGGTTTAGTGGCTACACCTTC. Protein sequence: CASTLPPGFSGYTF.

This clone was seen ten or more times. This rearrangement joins TRBV30 to TRBJ2-1; a weak D match, TRBD1 (5 bases). V was trimmed by 5 bases and J by 5 bases, leaving 13 bases between them. Per the germline V gene, CDR1 is GTSNPN and CDR2 is SVGIG (reference sequence). This CDR3 has 13 amino acids. Here the CDR3 DNA reads TGTGCCTGGGAACAAGACAGTGACAATGAGCAGTTCTTC. Protein: CAWEQDSDNEQFF. Using reference TRBV30 and TRBJ2-1 for the parts outside the CDR3, the full variable domain is SQTIHQWPATLVQPVGSPLSLECTVEGTSNPNLYWYRQAAGRGLQLLFYSVGIGQISSEVPQNLSASRPQDRQFILSSKKLLLSDSGFYLCAWEQDSDNEQFFGPGTRLTVL.

This clone was detected ten times or more. The V and J genes are TRBV6-2 or TRBV6-3 and TRBJ2-5; no clear D gene. Trimming removed 6 bases at V and 5 bases at J, with 13 bases between. Germline CDR1 reads MNHEY; CDR2 reads SVGEGT. This CDR3 comprises 13 residues. CDR3 in amino acids: CASSNSGFETQYF. The CDR3 DNA is TGTGCCAGCAGCAACAGTGGGTTCGAGACCCAGTACTTC.

This clone was seen repeatedly, ten times or more. This sequence joins TRBV5-5 and TRBJ1-5; possible D gene TRBD1, 5 bases. Germline V gene data show CDR1 as SGHKS and CDR2 as YYEKEE (reference sequence). This CDR3 contains 15 residues. The V gene lost 0 bases and the J gene lost 7 bases, with 14 bases spanning the gap. CDR3 bases: TGTGCCAGCAGCTTGGCCCAGAGGGGAGGACAGCCCCAGCATTTT. Its translation is CASSLAQRGGQPQHF.

This clone was found many times. The chain combines TRBV7-2 with TRBJ2-7; 8 bases map to TRBD1. The CDR3 length is 14 residues. Germline V CDR1 and CDR2: SGHTA, FQGNSA. J lost 0 bases, V lost 6 bases, and 4 bases had no gene match. The CDR3 sequence: CASSSQGDSYEQYF. CDR3 nucleotide sequence: TGTGCCAGCAGTTCACAGGGGGACTCCTACGAGCAGTACTTC.

This clone occurred a few times. The genes are TRBV2 and TRBJ1-5; TRBD1 matches 9 bases. V shed 6 bases and J 5 bases; nucleotides not matched to a gene: 5. This CDR3 region has 14 residues. Germline V gene data show CDR1 as SNHLY and CDR2 as FYNNEI. Here the CDR3 DNA reads TGTGCCAGCAGGGGACAGGGAGGGCATCAGCCCCAGCATTTT. Protein product: CASRGQGGHQPQHF.

Comment on this clone: This may arise from a read error, as a much more abundant clone is one base away. The rearrangement uses TRBV6-1 and TRBJ2-7; tentatively, D is TRBD1 (5 bases). V dropped 8 bases and J dropped 4 bases, with 9 bases sitting between them. CDR3 length: 11 amino acids. The germline CDR1 and CDR2 sequences are MNHNS and SASEGT. For the CDR3, the DNA is TGTGCCAGCGGACCAGGGTACGAGCAGTACTTC. This translates into CASGPGYEQYF.

This clone was observed at least ten times. The rearrangement uses TRBV19 and TRBJ2-1, with 9 bases aligning to TRBD2. The CDR3 has 14 amino acids. Looked up from germline, CDR1 is LNHDA and CDR2 is SQIVND (reference sequence). Trimming took 10 bases from V and 5 from J; bases not matched to a gene: 9. Here the CDR3 DNA reads TGTGCCACCCGAGGCCTAGCGGGGAACAATGAGCAGTTCTTC. Its protein is CATRGLAGNNEQFF. The full variable domain, rest sourced from reference TRBV19 and TRBJ2-1, is DGGITQSPKYLFRKEGQNVTLSCEQNLNHDAMYWYRQDPGQGLRLIYYSQIVNDFQKGDIAEGYSVSREKKESFPLTVTSAQKNPTAFYLCATRGLAGNNEQFFGPGTRLTVL.

This clone was counted between two and nine times. V is TRBV28 and J is TRBJ2-7, with D possibly matching TRBD2 (5 bases). The CDR3 spans 11 residues. Trimming took off 7 bases at V and 4 bases at J, with 8 bases between the two ends. CDR1 and CDR2 from the germline V gene are MDHEN and SYDVKM. CDR3 sequence reads: CASTSGYEQYF. The CDR3 DNA follows: TGTGCCAGCACCTCGGGGTACGAGCAGTACTTC.

In its sample, this clone was seen many times. The CDR3 nucleotides read TGCGCCAGCAGCCACGACTCGCCCGGGGAGCTGTTTTTT. This sequence encodes CASSHDSPGELFF. V is TRBV4-1 and J is TRBJ2-2; no firm D call. The V end lost 3 bases, the J end lost 6 bases, and 8 bases lay between the germline ends. CDR1 MGHRA and CDR2 YSYEKL come from the germline V gene. This CDR3 region has 13 residues.

The chain joins TRBV9 to TRBJ2-5, with 8 bases that match TRBD2. There are 13 residues in the CDR3. V lost 6 bases, J lost 5 bases, and 6 bases stayed unmatched. Germline assignment: CDR1 SGDLS and CDR2 YYNGEE. The CDR3 sequence is CASNAGGGETQYF. The DNA of the CDR3 is TGTGCCAGCAACGCGGGGGGAGGTGAGACCCAGTACTTC.

Worth noting for this clone: The junction and the germline gene differ at one end; a read error may be behind it. The V call is TRBV6-4, the J call TRBJ2-3; 9 bases agree with TRBD2. Germline-derived CDR1 and CDR2 are MRHNA and SNTAGT. The length of the CDR3 is 16 residues. The CDR3 here is CAISDSTSGGADTQYF. Here the CDR3 DNA reads TGTGCCATCAGTGACTCGACTAGCGGTGGGGCAGATACGCAGTATTTT.

The table lists this clone with many counts. The genes are TRBV9 and TRBJ2-1, with 10 bases identical to TRBD2. V shed 2 bases, J shed 5 bases, and the junction held 7 bases outside the gene matches. CDR1 and CDR2 (germline): SGDLS, YYNGEE. This CDR3 is 16 amino acids long. DNA of the CDR3: TGTGCCAGCAGCGTCGGGTTAGCGGGGGGAGACAATGAGCAGTTCTTC. Its protein is CASSVGLAGGDNEQFF.

This clone was detected a few times. The V call is TRBV20-1, the J call TRBJ2-7; 14 bases are shared with TRBD2. Germline V lookup: CDR1 DFQATT, CDR2 SNEGSKA (reference sequence). This CDR3 is built from 20 residues. J lost 0 bases, V lost 2 bases, and 15 bases had no gene match. DNA of the CDR3: TGCAGTGCTAGAAGGATGTATGGACTAGCGGGGGGAACGCCCTCCTACGAGCAGTACTTC. It codes for CSARRMYGLAGGTPSYEQYF.

This clone was detected only a few times. A much larger clone lies a single base off, so this may be a read error. The sample contains more than one DNA sequence encoding this CDR3. The chain couples TRBV27 to TRBJ1-1; D is undetermined. The CDR3 consists of 12 residues. V lost 6 bases and J 2 bases, leaving 7 bases between the germline ends. The germline CDR1 and CDR2 sequences are MNHEY and SMNVEV (reference sequence). DNA of the CDR3: TGTGCCAGCAGCCGGGGAAACACTGAAGCTTTCTTT. It is translated as CASSRGNTEAFF.

There are many counts of this clone. The chain uses TRBV30 and TRBJ2-7, with TRBD2 matching 11 bases. The V and J ends lost 4 bases and 4 bases, in that order; junction bases with no gene match: 0. The germline CDR1 and CDR2 sequences are GTSNPN and SVGIG (reference sequence). The CDR3 spans 12 residues. The CDR3 here is CAWTSGGYEQYF. In DNA, the CDR3 is TGTGCCTGGACTAGCGGGGGGTACGAGCAGTACTTC.

Here the CDR3 DNA reads TGTGCCAGCAGTGGGCGGGTTCCCCTTAACTATGGCTACACCTTC. Protein: CASSGRVPLNYGYTF. The chain joins TRBV2 to TRBJ1-2; D ambiguous. The CDR3 runs 15 residues. Germline V gene sequence: CDR1 SNHLY, CDR2 FYNNEI. V gave up 4 bases and J gave up 1 base, with 13 bases separating them.

Ten or more counts support this clone. The chain combines TRBV5-1 with TRBJ2-1; 8 bases match TRBD2. The CDR3 spans 17 residues. The junction had 23 bases not matched to a gene; V was cut back by 3 bases and J by 15 bases. The V gene's germline CDR1 is SGHRS and CDR2 YFSETQ. The CDR3 region is CASSWTSRLSLPTGPFF. In nucleotides, the CDR3 is TGCGCCAGCAGCTGGACTAGCCGACTTTCCTTACCGACCGGGCCGTTCTTC.

The table lists this clone with a few counts. This could be a read error, since a much larger clone is one nucleotide away. The V call is TRBV6-5, the J call TRBJ2-1; D is perhaps TRBD1 (5 bases). This CDR3 comprises 17 residues. CDR1 is MNHEY and CDR2 is SVGAGI in the germline V gene. V lost 2 bases, J lost 4 bases, and 18 bases lay in between. CDR3 loop: CASSYRQWTYFYNEQFF. The CDR3 nucleotides read TGTGCCAGCAGTTACCGACAGTGGACCTACTTTTACAATGAGCAGTTCTTC.